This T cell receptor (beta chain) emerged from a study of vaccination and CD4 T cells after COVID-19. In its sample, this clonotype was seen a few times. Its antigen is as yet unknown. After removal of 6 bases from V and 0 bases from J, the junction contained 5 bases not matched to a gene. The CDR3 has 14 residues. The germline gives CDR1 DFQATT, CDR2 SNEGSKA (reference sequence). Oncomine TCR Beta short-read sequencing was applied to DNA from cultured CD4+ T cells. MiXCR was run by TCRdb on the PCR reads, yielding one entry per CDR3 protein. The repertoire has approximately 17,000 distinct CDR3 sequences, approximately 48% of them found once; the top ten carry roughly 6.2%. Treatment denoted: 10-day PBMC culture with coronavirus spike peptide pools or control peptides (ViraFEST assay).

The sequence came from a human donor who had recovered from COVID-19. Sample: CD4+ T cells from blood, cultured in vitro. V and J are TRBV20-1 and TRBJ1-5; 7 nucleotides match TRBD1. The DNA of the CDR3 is TGCAGTGCCGGGAGACAGGGTAGCAATCAGCCCCAGCATTTT. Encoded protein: CSAGRQGSNQPQHF.